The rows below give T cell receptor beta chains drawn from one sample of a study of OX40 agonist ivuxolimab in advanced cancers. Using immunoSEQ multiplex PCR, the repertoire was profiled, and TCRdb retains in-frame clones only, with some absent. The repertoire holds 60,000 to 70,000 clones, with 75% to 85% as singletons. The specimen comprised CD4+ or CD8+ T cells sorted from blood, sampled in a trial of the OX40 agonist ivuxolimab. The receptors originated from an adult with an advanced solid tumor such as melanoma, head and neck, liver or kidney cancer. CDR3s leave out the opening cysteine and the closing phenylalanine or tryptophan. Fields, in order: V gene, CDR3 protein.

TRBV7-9 ASSLSAGETQY
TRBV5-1 ASSRSPRGQGFREKLF
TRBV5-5 ASSPQGYQETQY
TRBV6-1 ACSPVAMRGNTIY
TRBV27 ASSLSAGNSPLH
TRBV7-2 ASSSAGVSGELF
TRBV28 ASSSPWGGSSYNEQF
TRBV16 ASSPTGVTDTQY
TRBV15 ATSRDSSRAGTGELF
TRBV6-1 ASKTGRDSPLH
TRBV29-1 SALDRAQETQY
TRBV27 ASTPRDEQY
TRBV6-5 ASSYSGSNADTQY
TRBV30 AWSVSGGTAF
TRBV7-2 ASSSTGYTYEQY
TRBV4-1 ASSHPSGRALYNEQF
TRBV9 ASSVRGSGPYNEQF
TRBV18 ASSPRAGNTGELF
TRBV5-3 ARSLHGPGTGVVGSNQPQH
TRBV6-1 ASSDRGGASNYGYT
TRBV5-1 ASSPLTGTYPYGYT
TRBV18 ASSPSVAGTDTQY
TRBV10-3 AISDQGTNYGYT
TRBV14 ASSQIGLGTEAF
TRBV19 ASSSRDRASEQY
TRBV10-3 ASSGGSFGTEAF
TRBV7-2 ASSLGRVSYEQY
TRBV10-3 AISAYSRGGYT
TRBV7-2 ASTQTGLARNEQF
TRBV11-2 ASSPGLAGLSTPYEQY
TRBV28 ASSPRLAGRLQF
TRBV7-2 ASSPRGQGNGYT
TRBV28 ASSLGTSYEQY
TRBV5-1 ASSSLTGDTEAF
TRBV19 ASSSRETQY
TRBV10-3 ATSLTSTDYNEQF
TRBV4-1 ASSQDATLRTSGMQY
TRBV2 ASSVMGQEAYEQY
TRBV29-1 SVGTGSGNQPQH
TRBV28 ASSSDRKAF
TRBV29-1 SVEEVPGRGTEAF
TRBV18 ASSPSGALGSRYSNQPQH
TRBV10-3 AISESGILNTEAF
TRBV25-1 ASSADLATGELF
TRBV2 ASSEGQGRGKLF
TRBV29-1 SVGQRGTEAF
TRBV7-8 ASSIQETQY
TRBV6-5 ASSPDTNYGYT
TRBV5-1 ASSWTVPPGGEQY
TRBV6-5 ASSYSPRGPYEQY